The next 17 T cell receptor beta chains were all read from a single sample in a study of T cells after yellow fever vaccination. TCRdb analysed the 5' RACE reads with MiXCR anew, one entry per CDR3 protein. The sample has nearly 300,000 distinct CDR3 sequences; 7.5% to 9% are singletons. The sequencing here drew on CD4+ T cells sorted from PBMCs, taken 5 days after the yellow fever booster vaccination. The receptor source for this set is a man aged 18-30 years who received the YFV17D yellow fever vaccine.

With respect to this clonotype: This may arise from a read error, as a much more abundant clone is one base away. The chain carries TRBV4-1 and TRBJ2-6; no firm D call. The CDR3 runs 16 residues. Germline loops: CDR1 MGHRA, CDR2 YSYEKL. The CDR3 protein is CASSRYVRSGDNVLTF. The CDR3 region has the DNA TGCGCCAGCAGCCGGTATGTTCGCTCTGGGGACAACGTCCTGACTTTC.

This sequence joins TRBV9 and TRBJ1-2; TRBD1 matches 8 bases. This CDR3 is 18 amino acids long. Germline V gene sequence: CDR1 SGDLS, CDR2 YYNGEE. The V segment lost 3 bases and the J segment 5 bases; nucleotides outside the gene matches: 18. For the CDR3, the DNA is TGTGCCAGCAGCGCCCACGACAGGGGATCCACTTCCTTTTATGGCTACACCTTC. It specifies CASSAHDRGSTSFYGYTF.

This clonotype showed up just a few times. This rearrangement joins TRBV6-5 to TRBJ2-7, with D uncertain. The V and J ends lost 6 bases and 2 bases respectively, with 14 bases between them. From germline, CDR1 is MNHEY and CDR2 SVGAGI. CDR3 length: 14 amino acids. The CDR3 nucleotides are TGTGCCAGCAGGCAGGTACAGCTAGCCTACGAGCAGTACGTC. Encoded protein: CASRQVQLAYEQYV.

This clonotype has only a few counts. The J gene is TRBJ1-4, the V gene TRBV19; 8 bases map to TRBD1. The CDR3 has 14 amino acids. Germline values: CDR1 LNHDA, CDR2 SQIVND (reference sequence). J gave up 5 bases and V 7 bases, and 6 bases lay outside the gene matches. The CDR3 sequence: CASISTGENEKLFF. The DNA of the CDR3 is TGTGCCAGTATTTCGACAGGGGAGAATGAAAAACTGTTTTTT.

The V call is TRBV5-1, the J call TRBJ2-5; 9 bases line up with TRBD2. The J segment lost 1 base and the V segment lost 4 bases, leaving 5 bases of the junction unmatched. The CDR3 has 15 residues. Germline V gene sequence: CDR1 SGHRS, CDR2 YFSETQ. The DNA of the CDR3 is TGCGCCAGCAGCCTCCTGCGGGGGGGCCAAGAGACCCAGTACTTC. Protein product: CASSLLRGGQETQYF. Full variable domain (rest looked up from reference TRBV5-1 and TRBJ2-5): KAGVTQTPRYLIKTRGQQVTLSCSPISGHRSVSWYQQTPGQGLQFLFEYFSETQRNKGNFPGRFSGRQFSNSRSEMNVSTLELGDSALYLCASSLLRGGQETQYFGPGTRLLVL.

This clonotype was detected only a few times. CDR3 sequence: CAISEEFPDNPRKREAFF. The CDR3 DNA sequence: TGTGCCATCAGTGAGGAGTTCCCCGATAACCCCAGAAAGAGAGAAGCTTTCTTT. The chain recombines TRBV10-3 with TRBJ1-1; no clear D. Trimming pared 2 bases from V and 8 bases from J, leaving 27 bases between. The CDR3 loop spans 18 amino acids. The germline V gene encodes CDR1 ENHRY and CDR2 SYGVKD.

A few counts support this clonotype. The rearrangement joins TRBV7-3 to TRBJ2-1, with D perhaps matching TRBD2 (5 bases). CDR1 is SGHTA, CDR2 FQGTGA, per germline. V dropped 6 bases and J dropped 6 bases, with 15 bases sitting between them. The CDR3 has 14 amino acids. CDR3 protein: CASSSGPGGNEQFF. CDR3 nucleotide sequence: TGTGCCAGCAGTTCAGGACCTGGAGGCAATGAGCAGTTCTTC.

This clonotype came up many times. The chain is built from TRBV5-6 and TRBJ1-1, with a tentative D call TRBD1 (5 bases). The CDR3 runs 14 residues. The germline CDR1 and CDR2 sequences are SGHDT and YYEEEE. V was cut by 7 bases and J by 0 bases, with 13 bases left in between. CDR3 nucleotide sequence: TGTGCCAGCTCCTGGGGGGTGCTGAACACTGAAGCTTTCTTT. It yields the protein CASSWGVLNTEAFF.

This clonotype was seen more than once but under ten times. The chain carries TRBV30 and TRBJ1-5; D is possibly TRBD1 (5 bases). The CDR3 extends over 15 amino acids. CDR1 GTSNPN and CDR2 SVGIG come from the germline V gene (reference sequence). CDR3 sequence (DNA): TGTGCAGCCAGGGCTGGATTGTGGGACAATCAGCCCCAGCATTTT. Protein sequence: CAARAGLWDNQPQHF.

This clonotype has a handful of counts. V is TRBV20-1 and J is TRBJ1-5, with D possibly matching TRBD1 (6 bases). This CDR3 comprises 13 residues. Germline V gene data show CDR1 as DFQATT and CDR2 as SNEGSKA (reference sequence). Trimming shortened V by 3 bases and J by 3 bases, and 9 bases separated the two germline ends. Written as DNA, the CDR3 is TGCAGTGCTAGGGGACATCCCAATCAGCCCCAGCATTTT. It encodes CSARGHPNQPQHF.

This clonotype was detected only a few times. J is TRBJ1-1 and V is TRBV5-1; perhaps TRBD1 as D (5 bases). The V gene's germline CDR1 is SGHRS and CDR2 YFSETQ. The CDR3 has 14 amino acids. V gave up 3 bases and J gave up 1 base, with 10 bases separating them. The CDR3 DNA sequence: TGCGCCAGCAGCTCGTTCGGACAGAACACTGAAGCTTTCTTT. Protein product: CASSSFGQNTEAFF. The complete variable domain, with remaining parts taken from reference TRBV5-1 and TRBJ1-1, reads KAGVTQTPRYLIKTRGQQVTLSCSPISGHRSVSWYQQTPGQGLQFLFEYFSETQRNKGNFPGRFSGRQFSNSRSEMNVSTLELGDSALYLCASSSFGQNTEAFFGQGTRLTVV.

The chain combines TRBV6-6 with TRBJ1-3; D not resolved. Trimming cost V 7 bases and J 0 bases, with 16 bases left between them. The CDR3 loop spans 16 amino acids. In germline, CDR1 is MNHNY, CDR2 SVGAGI (reference sequence). The DNA for the CDR3 is TGTGCCAGCACCGGTCCCGGACGGGCCTCTGGAAACACCATATATTTT. It translates to CASTGPGRASGNTIYF.

This clonotype was observed a handful of times. As DNA, the CDR3 is TGTGCCAGCAGTAGGGAGGTCCAGTATGGCTACACCTTC. Its protein is CASSREVQYGYTF. The rearrangement links TRBV6-5 to TRBJ1-2; D is ambiguous. Germline V gene sequence: CDR1 MNHEY, CDR2 SVGAGI. This CDR3 region has 13 residues. Trimming removed 5 bases at V and 5 bases at J, with 12 bases between.

The genes are TRBV20-1 and TRBJ2-3, with D possibly TRBD2 on 5 matching bases. The CDR3 contains 15 residues. Germline CDR1 is DFQATT and CDR2 is SNEGSKA (reference sequence). V lost 6 bases to trimming and J lost 0 bases, with 16 bases between them. The CDR3 DNA reads TGCAGTGCCCAGCGGACTTTATCTAGCACAGATACGCAGTATTTT. This gives the protein CSAQRTLSSTDTQYF.

The rearrangement joins TRBV7-8 to TRBJ1-1, with D perhaps matching TRBD1 (6 bases). Germline CDR1 reads SGHVS; CDR2 reads FQNEAQ. V was clipped by 5 bases and J by 1 base, with 14 bases between them. The CDR3 is 15 residues long. For the CDR3, the DNA is TGTGCCAGCAGCCTACGAAGGACAGCGAACACTGAAGCTTTCTTT. It codes for CASSLRRTANTEAFF.

This clonotype showed up many times. The chain links TRBV7-9 to TRBJ2-7; 10 nucleotides agree with TRBD1. Germline CDR1 and CDR2: SEHNR and FQNEAQ (reference sequence). The CDR3 spans 15 residues. Unmatched junction bases numbered 7, after V lost 6 bases and J lost 2 bases. Here the CDR3 DNA reads TGTGCCAGCAGTTTTGGACAGGGGGTCCCCTACGAGCAGTACTTC. Translated, it gives CASSFGQGVPYEQYF.

This chain uses TRBV9 with TRBJ2-3; no definite D call. V shed 0 bases and J shed 5 bases, with 10 bases lying between them. The CDR3 consists of 14 residues. Looked up from germline, CDR1 is SGDLS and CDR2 is YYNGEE. CDR3 DNA: TGTGCCAGCAGCGTAGGGCCTGCTGAAGATACGCAGTATTTT. As protein: CASSVGPAEDTQYF.